Detailed here is one T cell receptor beta chain. Looked up from germline, CDR1 is SNHLY and CDR2 is FYNNEI. The V end was cut by 2 bases, the J end by 3 bases, with 10 bases between. The CDR3 has 14 amino acids. The data originate from a study of T cell changes during pregnancy in multiple sclerosis. This table comes from immunoSEQ multiplex PCR, and its TCRdb copy is limited to in-frame clones, with some not included. The profile shows roughly 90,000 clones, around 90% of them singletons. This sequence was found in a female donor in good health, enrolled as a control in a pregnancy study. The V call is TRBV2, the J call TRBJ1-2, with D possibly matching TRBD1 (5 bases). The specimen was peripheral blood, collected in the first trimester of pregnancy. DNA of the CDR3: TGTGCCAGCAGTGAATACGGAGGGGACTATGGCTACACCTTC. This gives the protein CASSEYGGDYGYTF.